Reported below is one T cell receptor (beta chain). Its antigen is still unknown. The junction departs from the called germline gene at one end, perhaps through a read error. The data are from a study of graft-versus-host responses after intestinal transplantation. This CDR3 spans 13 amino acids. CDR1 MNHEY and CDR2 SMNVEV come from the germline V gene (reference sequence). General observations from the study: Circulating GvH clones peaking coincided with falling HvG clones soon after transplant. Recipient marrow contained GvH clones, some of which appeared first in ileum or blood. Individuals who had graft-donor T cell macrochimerism had allografts that showed high graft-versus-host to host-versus-graft clonal ratios.

Using immunoSEQ multiplex PCR, the repertoire was profiled, and TCRdb retains in-frame clones only, with some absent. The table shows approximately 130,000 clones, with just over 90% occurring only once. The chain couples TRBV27 to TRBJ2-7; 9 nucleotides line up with TRBD1. The TCR comes from a human donor who received an intestinal transplant. Sequencing was performed on unstimulated CD4+ T cells sorted from spleen or lymph node cells, taken before intestinal transplant. CDR3 coding DNA: TGTGCCAGCAGCCCGGGGGACAGGGACCTACCCAACTTC. The encoded protein is CASSPGDRDLPNF.